The clone carrying this T cell receptor (beta chain) was detected many times. What it binds is not known. The data are from a study of response to subunit inactivated influenza vaccine. TCRdb processed the RT-PCR reads anew with MiXCR; each CDR3 protein has one entry. The table shows 500,000 to 750,000 distinct CDR3 sequences, with around 15% occurring only once. Study-wide points: It was suggested by the authors that few new T cells are recruited by each seasonal influenza vaccination.

Germline CDR1 and CDR2: SQVTM and ANQGSEA. V gave up 6 bases and J gave up 1 base; unmatched junction bases: 5. This CDR3 is 17 amino acids long. The J gene is TRBJ2-2, the V gene TRBV29-1; 16 bases are shared with TRBD2. The sequence was collected from a man aged 50 or older who received an inactivated influenza vaccine. Specimen: PBMCs from blood, collected 11 to 12 days after vaccination. The CDR3 sequence is CSVSGTSGRENTGELFF. CDR3 coding DNA: TGCAGCGTCTCCGGGACTAGCGGGAGGGAGAACACCGGGGAGCTGTTTTTT.